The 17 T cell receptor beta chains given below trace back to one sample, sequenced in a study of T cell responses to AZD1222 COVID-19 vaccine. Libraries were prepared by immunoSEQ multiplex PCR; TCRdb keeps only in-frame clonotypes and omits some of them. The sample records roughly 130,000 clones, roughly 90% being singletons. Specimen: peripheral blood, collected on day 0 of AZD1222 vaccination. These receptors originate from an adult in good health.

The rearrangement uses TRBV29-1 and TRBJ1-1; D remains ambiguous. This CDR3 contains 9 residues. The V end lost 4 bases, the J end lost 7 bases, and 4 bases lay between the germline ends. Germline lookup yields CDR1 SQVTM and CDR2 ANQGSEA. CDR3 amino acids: CSVGDEAFF. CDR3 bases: TGCAGCGTTGGAGATGAAGCTTTCTTT.

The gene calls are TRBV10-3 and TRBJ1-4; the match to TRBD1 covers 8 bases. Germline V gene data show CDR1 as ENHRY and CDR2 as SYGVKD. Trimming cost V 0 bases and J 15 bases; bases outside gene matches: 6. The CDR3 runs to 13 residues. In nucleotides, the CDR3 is TGTGCCATCAGTGAGTCGATAAGGACAGGGATGTTTTTT. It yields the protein CAISESIRTGMFF.

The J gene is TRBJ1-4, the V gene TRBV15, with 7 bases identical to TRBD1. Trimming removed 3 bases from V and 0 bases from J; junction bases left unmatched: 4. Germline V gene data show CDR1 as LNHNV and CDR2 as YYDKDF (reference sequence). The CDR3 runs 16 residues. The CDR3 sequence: CATSRGDSTTNEKLFF. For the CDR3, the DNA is TGTGCCACCAGCAGGGGGGACAGCACAACTAATGAAAAACTGTTTTTT.

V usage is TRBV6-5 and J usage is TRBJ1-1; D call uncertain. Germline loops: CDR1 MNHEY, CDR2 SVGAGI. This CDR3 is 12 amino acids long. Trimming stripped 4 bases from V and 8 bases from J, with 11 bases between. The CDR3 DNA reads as TGTGCCAGCAGTTGGGCCCCCGGGGAAGCTTTCTTT. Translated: CASSWAPGEAFF.

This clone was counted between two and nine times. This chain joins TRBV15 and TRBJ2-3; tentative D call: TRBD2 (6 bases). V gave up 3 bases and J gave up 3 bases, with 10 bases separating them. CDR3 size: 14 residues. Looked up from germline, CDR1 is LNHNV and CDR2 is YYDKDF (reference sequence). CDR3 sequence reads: CATSSGSETDTQYF. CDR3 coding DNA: TGTGCCACCAGCAGCGGGAGCGAGACAGATACGCAGTATTTT. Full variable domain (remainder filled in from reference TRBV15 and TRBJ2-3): DAMVIQNPRYQVTQFGKPVTLSCSQTLNHNVMYWYQQKSSQAPKLLFHYYDKDFNNEADTPDNFQSRRPNTSFCFLDIRSPGLGDTAMYLCATSSGSETDTQYFGPGTRLTVL.

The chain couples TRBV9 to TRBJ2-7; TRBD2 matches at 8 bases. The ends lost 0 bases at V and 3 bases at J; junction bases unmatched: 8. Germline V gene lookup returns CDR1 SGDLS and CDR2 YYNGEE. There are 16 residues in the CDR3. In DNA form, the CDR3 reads TGTGCCAGCAGCGTAGCTGCCACTAGCGGACTCTACGAGCAGTACTTC. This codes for CASSVAATSGLYEQYF.

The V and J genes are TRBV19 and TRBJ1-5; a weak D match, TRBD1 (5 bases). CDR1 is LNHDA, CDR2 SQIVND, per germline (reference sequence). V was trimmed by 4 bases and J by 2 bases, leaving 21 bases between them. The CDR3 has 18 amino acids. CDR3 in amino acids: CASSRGPGTGRGNQPQHF. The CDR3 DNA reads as TGTGCCAGTAGTAGGGGACCGGGAACTGGTAGGGGCAATCAGCCCCAGCATTTT.

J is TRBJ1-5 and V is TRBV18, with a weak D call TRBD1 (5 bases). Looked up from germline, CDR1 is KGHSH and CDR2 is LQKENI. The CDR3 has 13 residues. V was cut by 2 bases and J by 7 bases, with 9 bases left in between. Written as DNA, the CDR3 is TGTGCCAGCTCACCAATAGACAGACAGCCCCAGCATTTT. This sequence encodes CASSPIDRQPQHF.

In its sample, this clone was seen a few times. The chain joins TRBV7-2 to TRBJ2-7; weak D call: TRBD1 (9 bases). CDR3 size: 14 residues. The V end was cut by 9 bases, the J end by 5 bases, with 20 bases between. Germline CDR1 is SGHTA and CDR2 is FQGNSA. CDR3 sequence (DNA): TGTGCCAGTGGGGACAGGGCGCGGGGGGACGAGCAGTACTTC. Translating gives CASGDRARGDEQYF.

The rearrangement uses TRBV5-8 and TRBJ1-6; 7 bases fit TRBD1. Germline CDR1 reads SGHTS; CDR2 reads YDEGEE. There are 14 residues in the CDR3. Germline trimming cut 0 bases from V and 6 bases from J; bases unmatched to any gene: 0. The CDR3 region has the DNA TGTGCCAGCAGCTTGGACAGGGGTAATTCACCCCTCCACTTT. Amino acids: CASSLDRGNSPLHF.

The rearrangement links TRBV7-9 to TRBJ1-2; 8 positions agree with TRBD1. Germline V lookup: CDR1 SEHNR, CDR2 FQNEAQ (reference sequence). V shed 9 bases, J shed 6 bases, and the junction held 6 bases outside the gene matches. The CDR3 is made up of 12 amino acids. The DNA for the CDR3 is TGTGCCAGTTTGGGACAGGCTAATGGCTACACCTTC. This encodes CASLGQANGYTF.

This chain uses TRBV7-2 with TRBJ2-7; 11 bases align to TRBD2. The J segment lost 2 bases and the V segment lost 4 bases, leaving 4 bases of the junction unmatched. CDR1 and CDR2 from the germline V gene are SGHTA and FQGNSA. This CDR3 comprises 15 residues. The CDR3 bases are TGTGCCAGCAGCTGGGAGGGACTAGCGGCCTACGAGCAGTACTTC. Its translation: CASSWEGLAAYEQYF.

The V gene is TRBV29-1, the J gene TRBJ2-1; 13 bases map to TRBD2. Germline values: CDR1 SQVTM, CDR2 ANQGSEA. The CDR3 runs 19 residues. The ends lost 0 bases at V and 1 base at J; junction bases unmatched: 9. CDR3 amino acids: CSVEDRGLAGVGSYNEQFF. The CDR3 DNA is TGCAGCGTTGAAGATCGAGGACTAGCGGGAGTGGGATCCTACAATGAGCAGTTCTTC.

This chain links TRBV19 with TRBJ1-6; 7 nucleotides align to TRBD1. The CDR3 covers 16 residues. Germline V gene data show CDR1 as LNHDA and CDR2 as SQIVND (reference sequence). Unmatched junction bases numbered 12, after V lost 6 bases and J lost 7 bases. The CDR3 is CASRSYSGQRNSPLHF. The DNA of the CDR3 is TGTGCCAGTAGATCATATTCGGGACAGAGGAATTCACCCCTCCACTTT.

CDR3 loop: CASSIPGLAGVSTDTQYF. The CDR3 DNA is TGTGCCAGCAGTATTCCGGGACTAGCGGGAGTGAGCACAGATACGCAGTATTTT. The chain employs TRBV3-1 (or the pseudogene TRBV3-2) and TRBJ2-3, with 14 bases matching TRBD2. This CDR3 spans 18 amino acids. Germline lookup yields CDR1 LGHDT and CDR2 YNNKEL (reference sequence). The trim removed 6 bases at V and 0 bases at J, leaving 8 bases unmatched.

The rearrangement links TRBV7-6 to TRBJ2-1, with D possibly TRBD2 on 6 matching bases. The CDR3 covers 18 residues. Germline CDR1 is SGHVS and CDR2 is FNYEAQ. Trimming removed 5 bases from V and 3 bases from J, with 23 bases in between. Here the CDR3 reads CASSRRVADNRHYNEQFF. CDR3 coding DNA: TGTGCCAGCAGCCGGAGGGTAGCTGATAACCGCCACTACAATGAGCAGTTCTTC.

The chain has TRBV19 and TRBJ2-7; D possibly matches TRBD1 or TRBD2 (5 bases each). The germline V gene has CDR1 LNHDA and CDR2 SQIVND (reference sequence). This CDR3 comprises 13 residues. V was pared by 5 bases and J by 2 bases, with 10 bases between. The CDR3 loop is CASSWGSPYEQYF. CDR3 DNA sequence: TGTGCCAGTAGTTGGGGGAGCCCCTACGAGCAGTACTTC.